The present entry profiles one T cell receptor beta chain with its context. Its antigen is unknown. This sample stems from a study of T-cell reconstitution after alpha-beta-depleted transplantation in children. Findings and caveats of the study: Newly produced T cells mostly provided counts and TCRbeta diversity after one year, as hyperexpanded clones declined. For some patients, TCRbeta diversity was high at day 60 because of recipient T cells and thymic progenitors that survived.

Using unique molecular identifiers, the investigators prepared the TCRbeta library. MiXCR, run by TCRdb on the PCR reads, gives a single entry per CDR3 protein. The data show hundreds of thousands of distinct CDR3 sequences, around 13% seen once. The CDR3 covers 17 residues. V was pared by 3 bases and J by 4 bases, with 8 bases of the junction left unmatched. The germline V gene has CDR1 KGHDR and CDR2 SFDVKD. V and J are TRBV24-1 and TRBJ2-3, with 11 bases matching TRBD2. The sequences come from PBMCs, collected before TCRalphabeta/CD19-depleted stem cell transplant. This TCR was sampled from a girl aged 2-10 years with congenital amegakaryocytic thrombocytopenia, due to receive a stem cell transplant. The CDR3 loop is CATSDPILAGDSDTQYF. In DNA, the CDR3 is TGTGCCACCAGTGATCCGATACTAGCGGGAGACTCAGATACGCAGTATTTT.